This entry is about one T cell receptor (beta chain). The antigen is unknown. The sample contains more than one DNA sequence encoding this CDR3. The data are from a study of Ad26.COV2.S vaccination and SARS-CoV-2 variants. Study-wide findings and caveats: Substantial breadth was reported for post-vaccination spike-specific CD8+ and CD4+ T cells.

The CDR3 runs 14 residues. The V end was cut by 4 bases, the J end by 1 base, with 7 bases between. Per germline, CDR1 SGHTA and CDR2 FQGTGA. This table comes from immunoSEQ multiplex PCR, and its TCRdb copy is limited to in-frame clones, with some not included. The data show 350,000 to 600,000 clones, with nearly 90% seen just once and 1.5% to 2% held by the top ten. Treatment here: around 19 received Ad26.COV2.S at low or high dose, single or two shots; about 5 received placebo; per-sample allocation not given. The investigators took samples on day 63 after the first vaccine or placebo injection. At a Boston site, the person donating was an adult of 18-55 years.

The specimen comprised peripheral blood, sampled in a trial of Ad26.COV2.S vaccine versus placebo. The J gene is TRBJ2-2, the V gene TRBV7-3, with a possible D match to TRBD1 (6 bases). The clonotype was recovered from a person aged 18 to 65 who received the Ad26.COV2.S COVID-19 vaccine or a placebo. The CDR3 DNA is TGTGCCAGCAGCTCGACAGGGAACACCGGGGAGCTGTTTTTT. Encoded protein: CASSSTGNTGELFF.